These 27 T cell receptor beta chains came from one sample sequenced in a study of T cell changes during pregnancy in multiple sclerosis. Using immunoSEQ multiplex PCR, the repertoire was profiled, and TCRdb retains in-frame clones only, with some absent. The table shows 50,000 to 60,000 clones, with about 85% occurring only once. Sequenced material: CD4+ T cells from peripheral blood mononuclear cells, taken in the third trimester of pregnancy. The receptors were sampled from a female donor with multiple sclerosis, enrolled in a pregnancy study.

The chain recombines TRBV7-2 with TRBJ2-1; 8 positions match TRBD1. This CDR3 contains 14 residues. V shed 8 bases and J 3 bases; nucleotides not matched to a gene: 6. CDR1 is SGHTA and CDR2 is FQGNSA in the germline V gene. CDR3 sequence reads: CASGNRGDYNEQFF. DNA for the CDR3: TGTGCCAGCGGAAACAGGGGGGACTACAATGAGCAGTTCTTC.

The chain combines TRBV5-1 with TRBJ1-3; D is unclear. Germline V gene lookup returns CDR1 SGHRS and CDR2 YFSETQ. V lost 1 base to trimming and J lost 10 bases, with 15 bases between them. The CDR3 covers 14 residues. As DNA, the CDR3 is TGCGCCAGCAGCTTGTTTTATGAGCGACGGACCATATATTTT. It codes for CASSLFYERRTIYF.

The genes are TRBV2 and TRBJ1-2, with 10 bases identical to TRBD1. V was clipped by 5 bases and J by 3 bases; unmatched bases: 6. The CDR3 contains 15 residues. Germline V lookup: CDR1 SNHLY, CDR2 FYNNEI. The CDR3 region is CASSLDRGRDYGYTF. The CDR3 nucleotides are TGTGCCAGCAGTCTAGACAGGGGGCGCGACTATGGCTACACCTTC. Using reference TRBV2 and TRBJ1-2 for the parts outside the CDR3, the full variable domain is EPEVTQTPSHQVTQMGQEVILRCVPISNHLYFYWYRQILGQKVEFLVSFYNNEISEKSEIFDDQFSVERPDGSNFTLKIRSTKLEDSAMYFCASSLDRGRDYGYTFGSGTRLTVV.

The V call is TRBV5-6, the J call TRBJ1-3; D uncertain. Germline CDR1 SGHDT, CDR2 YYEEEE. CDR3 length equals 14 residues. V lost 0 bases and J lost 2, with 6 bases in between. CDR3 protein: CASSLALTGNTIYF. The DNA for the CDR3 is TGTGCCAGCAGCTTGGCCCTAACTGGAAACACCATATATTTT.

The CDR3 bases are TGTGCCAGCAGCCCCCCCAGCGAGAGGGACACAGATACGCAGTATTTT. As protein: CASSPPSERDTDTQYF. This rearrangement joins TRBV11-2 to TRBJ2-3, with D possibly TRBD2 on 5 matching bases. Looked up from germline, CDR1 is SGHAT and CDR2 is FQNNGV. The V and J ends lost 5 bases and 2 bases respectively, with 17 bases between them. CDR3 size: 16 residues.

V and J are TRBV5-5 and TRBJ2-1, with 8 bases lining up with TRBD1. The germline V gene has CDR1 SGHKS and CDR2 YYEKEE (reference sequence). The CDR3 spans 15 residues. After removal of 0 bases from V and 6 bases from J, the junction contained 5 bases not matched to a gene. The CDR3 coding sequence is TGTGCCAGCAGCTTGGGTCAGGGGGCAGGCAATGAGCAGTTCTTC. Translating gives CASSLGQGAGNEQFF.

The chain employs TRBV6-1 and TRBJ2-5, with D perhaps TRBD1 (8 bases). TRBJ2-7 matches the DNA end more closely, so the J call is doubtful. Germline V lookup: CDR1 MNHNS, CDR2 SASEGT. The CDR3 is made up of 16 amino acids. DNA for the CDR3: TGTGCCAGCAGTGACCCTGGACAGGGAGGGATCTACGAGCAGTACTTC. Its protein product is CASSDPGQGGIYEQYF.

V gene TRBV6-5 combines with J gene TRBJ2-3, with 9 bases fitting TRBD2. This CDR3 region has 14 residues. Germline CDR1 reads MNHEY; CDR2 reads SVGAGI. Germline trimming cut 8 bases from V and 11 bases from J; bases unmatched to any gene: 14. CDR3 bases: TGTGCCAGCTGGGAGACTAGCGGCGCCCATCGGCAGTATTTT. Translating gives CASWETSGAHRQYF.

This chain joins TRBV6-4 and TRBJ1-3; 7 positions agree with TRBD1. This CDR3 has 16 amino acids. V trimming: 2 bases; J trimming: 0 bases; junction bases outside the gene matches: 4. Per germline, CDR1 MRHNA and CDR2 SNTAGT. The CDR3 DNA reads TGTGCCAGCAGTGACGTGACAGGGCGCTCTGGAAACACCATATATTTT. Protein sequence: CASSDVTGRSGNTIYF.

This chain links TRBV25-1 with TRBJ2-1, with 9 bases lining up with TRBD2. Germline CDR1 reads MGHDK; CDR2 reads SYGVNS. The CDR3 spans 17 residues. V shed 1 base, J shed 4 bases, and the junction held 8 bases outside the gene matches. The CDR3 region is CASSELGGRAGYNEQFF. DNA for the CDR3: TGTGCCAGCAGTGAATTGGGCGGGAGGGCAGGTTACAATGAGCAGTTCTTC.

The chain employs TRBV18 and TRBJ2-5, with 8 bases fitting TRBD1. Germline lookup yields CDR1 KGHSH and CDR2 LQKENI. The length of the CDR3 is 15 residues. Trimming took 6 bases from V and 3 from J; bases not matched to a gene: 9. The CDR3 loop is CASSTRQGYEETQYF. Written as DNA, the CDR3 is TGTGCCAGCTCCACCAGACAGGGGTATGAAGAGACCCAGTACTTC.

Here the CDR3 reads CASFPAGRDNQPQHF. Here the CDR3 DNA reads TGTGCCAGCTTCCCTGCAGGTCGGGACAATCAGCCCCAGCATTTT. This chain uses TRBV7-9 with TRBJ1-5, with unresolved D. Trimming pared 8 bases from V and 3 bases from J, leaving 17 bases between. The CDR3 length is 15 residues. Germline V lookup: CDR1 SEHNR, CDR2 FQNEAQ (reference sequence). Drawing the rest from reference TRBV7-9 and TRBJ1-5, the complete variable domain is DTGVSQNPRHKITKRGQNVTFRCDPISEHNRLYWYRQTLGQGPEFLTYFQNEAQLEKSRLLSDRFSAERPKGSFSTLEIQRTEQGDSAMYLCASFPAGRDNQPQHFGDGTRLSIL.

The CDR3 is CASSGTGSRLTEAFF. CDR3 coding DNA: TGTGCCAGCTCGGGGACAGGGAGTCGTCTCACTGAAGCTTTCTTT. The chain combines TRBV18 with TRBJ1-1; 9 positions match TRBD1. Germline V gives CDR1 KGHSH, CDR2 LQKENI. Trimming at V came to 6 bases and at J to 4 bases, leaving 9 bases not matched to a gene. The CDR3 extends over 15 amino acids.

The chain has TRBV5-6 and TRBJ2-2; D is perhaps TRBD1 (6 bases). CDR1 is SGHDT, CDR2 YYEEEE, per germline. Between the trimmed V and J ends, which lost 2 bases and 6 bases, there was a span of 14 bases. The CDR3 has 15 residues. The CDR3 DNA is TGTGCCAGCAGCTTCGTCTCACAGGGAGCCGGGGAGCTGTTTTTT. Translated: CASSFVSQGAGELFF.

The CDR3 bases are TGCGCCAGCAGCTTCACCACAGGGGACTACGAGCAGTACTTC. This translates into CASSFTTGDYEQYF. J is TRBJ2-7 and V is TRBV5-1; 7 bases fit TRBD1. The V and J ends lost 2 bases and 3 bases, in that order; junction bases with no gene match: 5. CDR3 length: 14 residues. Germline V gene data show CDR1 as SGHRS and CDR2 as YFSETQ.

This chain links TRBV6-6 with TRBJ2-5; 8 bases map to TRBD1. J lost 1 base, V lost 6 bases, and 7 bases had no gene match. Germline V gene sequence: CDR1 MNHNY, CDR2 SVGAGI (reference sequence). The CDR3 sequence is 15 residues long. Here the CDR3 reads CASSKGQGGQETQYF. The CDR3 bases are TGTGCCAGCAGCAAAGGACAGGGAGGCCAAGAGACCCAGTACTTC.

On this clone: The junction departs from germline at one end; a sequencing error may be responsible. The CDR3 spells CASSPGTPQMSF. The DNA for the CDR3 is TGTGCCAGCAGCCCCGGGACACCTCAGATGTCCTTC. The chain has TRBV4-2 and TRBJ2-7; possibly TRBD1 for D (6 bases). The CDR3 spans 12 residues. Germline values: CDR1 LGHNA, CDR2 YNFKEQ.

The V and J genes are TRBV2 and TRBJ1-4; the match to TRBD1 covers 10 bases. The CDR3 covers 14 residues. Germline V CDR1 and CDR2: SNHLY, FYNNEI. V shed 6 bases and J 6 bases; nucleotides not matched to a gene: 4. The CDR3 DNA is TGTGCCAGCAGGGCCGGGACAGGGGATGAAAAACTGTTTTTT. Its protein is CASRAGTGDEKLFF.

The chain recombines TRBV29-1 with TRBJ2-5, with no clear D. From germline, CDR1 is SQVTM and CDR2 ANQGSEA. The V end lost 7 bases, the J end lost 1 base, and 13 bases lay between the germline ends. This CDR3 comprises 13 residues. CDR3 bases: TGCAGCGCTCCGAGAGGTCTCCAAGAGACCCAGTACTTC. This encodes CSAPRGLQETQYF.

This chain uses TRBV2 with TRBJ1-2, with unresolved D. Trimming took off 10 bases at V and 5 bases at J, with 14 bases between the two ends. The CDR3 is 12 residues long. Germline CDR1 is SNHLY and CDR2 is FYNNEI. The CDR3 spells CATSQETYGYTF. Written as DNA, the CDR3 is TGTGCCACTTCCCAAGAGACTTATGGCTACACCTTC.

V is TRBV27 and J is TRBJ2-1, with 8 bases fitting TRBD2. The length of the CDR3 is 14 residues. Looked up from germline, CDR1 is MNHEY and CDR2 is SMNVEV (reference sequence). Trimming took 5 bases from V and 4 from J; bases not matched to a gene: 4. The chain's CDR3 is CASSPSGSYNEQFF. The CDR3 DNA reads as TGTGCCAGCAGTCCAAGCGGGAGTTACAATGAGCAGTTCTTC.

The CDR3 region is CASRYLSSVAETQYF. CDR3 nucleotides: TGTGCCAGCAGATACCTTTCTAGCGTAGCGGAGACCCAGTACTTC. The V and J genes are TRBV6-1 and TRBJ2-5; the D gene is possibly TRBD2 (6 bases). V lost 6 bases and J 5 bases, leaving 19 bases between the germline ends. The CDR3 loop spans 15 amino acids. Looked up from germline, CDR1 is MNHNS and CDR2 is SASEGT.

This clone has only one observation. This chain uses TRBV19 with TRBJ1-2; 7 bases map to TRBD1. V lost 4 bases to trimming and J lost 2 bases; unmatched junction nucleotides: 4. The CDR3 has 14 amino acids. Germline values: CDR1 LNHDA, CDR2 SQIVND (reference sequence). The CDR3 here is CASSTQGGNYGYTF. DNA of the CDR3: TGTGCCAGTAGTACTCAGGGGGGCAACTATGGCTACACCTTC.

This clone was detected a few times. The V and J genes are TRBV6-1 and TRBJ1-2, with 9 bases that match TRBD1. With 5 bases clipped from V and 2 bases from J, the junction kept 3 bases outside the gene matches. CDR1 is MNHNS and CDR2 is SASEGT in the germline V gene. The CDR3 spans 14 residues. CDR3 DNA sequence: TGTGCCAGCAGTACAGGGGGCGGGAACTATGGCTACACCTTC. It codes for CASSTGGGNYGYTF.

This clone was recorded only once. V and J are TRBV15 and TRBJ2-7; the match to TRBD1 covers 7 bases. In germline, CDR1 is LNHNV, CDR2 YYDKDF (reference sequence). Trimming took 0 bases from V and 5 from J; bases not matched to a gene: 7. CDR3 length equals 15 residues. The CDR3 DNA reads as TGTGCCACCAGCAGAGATCCGGGACAGAACGACGAGCAGTACTTC. Residues: CATSRDPGQNDEQYF.

With regard to this clone: This CDR3 is missing its conserved last phenylalanine or tryptophan, likely due to a read error. No DNA is shown, since the ends of the CDR3 on it are uncertain; the CDR3 is the one TCRdb lists. The CDR3 is CAEFSGSVL. The chain uses TRBV30 and TRBJ2-7; TRBD2 is the table's D call, not checked against the DNA. The CDR3 is 9 residues long, counting both termini. Germline V gene sequence: CDR1 GTSNPN, CDR2 SVGIG (reference sequence).

The genes are TRBV5-1 and TRBJ1-2, with unresolved D. Germline CDR1 SGHRS, CDR2 YFSETQ. Trimming pared 3 bases from V and 1 base from J, leaving 22 bases between. The CDR3 consists of 18 residues. The CDR3 loop reads CASSWRPQEYADNYGYTF. As DNA, the CDR3 is TGCGCCAGCAGCTGGCGCCCTCAGGAATACGCTGATAACTATGGCTACACCTTC.